The following is a TCR beta chain sequence with its context. V was pared by 4 bases and J by 1 base, with 20 bases between. CDR1 and CDR2 from the germline V gene are SGHRS and YFSETQ. The CDR3 has 17 residues. Clones were sequenced by immunoSEQ multiplex PCR, and TCRdb holds only the in-frame ones, with some missing. Here the sample spans approximately 150,000 clones, approximately 84% being singletons. The sample is drawn from a study of blood T cell repertoires in COVID-19. Study overall: Acute-phase and convalescent COVID-19 samples originated in the United States, Italy and Spain.

Material: peripheral blood. The chain uses TRBV5-1 and TRBJ1-2; D might be TRBD1 (5 bases). This clonotype originated in a woman in her sixties with acute or convalescent COVID-19. In nucleotides, the CDR3 is TGCGCCAGCAGCCCGGGAGATACAGGCGCCCTTAACTATGGCTACACCTTC. Its protein is CASSPGDTGALNYGYTF.